This section outlines one TCR beta chain sequence together with its context. The antigen remains unidentified. The source of the sample is a study of cytomegalovirus exposure and HLA in healthy donors. At the level of the study: Out of 150 million to 200 million T cells, an earlier analysis found 117 million unique TCR beta sequences in total.

Whole-study findings and limits: Further analysis was carried out later, and it showed several of the most significant clusters appearing linked to common viral pathogens.

V was pared by 0 bases and J by 0 bases, with 15 bases between. In germline, CDR1 is LGHNA, CDR2 YNFKEQ. The CDR3 sequence is 17 residues long. Primers: 60 Vbeta forward and 13 Jbeta reverse. Some clones are missing from TCRdb's copy, which holds only in-frame ones; the method was immunoSEQ multiplex PCR. The table includes 100,000 to 150,000 clones, around 85% detected once. Sequencing was performed on PBMCs. V usage is TRBV4-2 and J usage is TRBJ2-7; D is perhaps TRBD2 (6 bases). The receptor's source is a boy younger than 18 in good health and CMV-seronegative. The CDR3 DNA reads TGTGCCAGCAGCCAAGAAGTAGCGGATAGGAACTCCTACGAGCAGTACTTC. Residues: CASSQEVADRNSYEQYF.